One T cell receptor beta chain is described in this entry. Its antigen is still unknown. This sample was taken from a study of OX40 agonist ivuxolimab in advanced cancers. Study context: Clinicians treated patients with ivuxolimab, an agonistic anti-OX40 (CD134) antibody. Study observations and caveats: Low clonal expansion, among the lowest seen, marked partial responders at 0.1-3.0 mg/kg. Average numbers of expanded clones were greater in CD8+ T cells than in CD4+.

The CDR3 spans 16 residues. V was pared by 5 bases and J by 2 bases, with 9 bases of the junction left unmatched. Germline V CDR1 and CDR2: ENHRY, SYGVKD. The table came from immunoSEQ multiplex PCR; TCRdb's copy has only in-frame clones and leaves some out. Here the sample spans about 46,000 clones, over 75% being singletons. The investigators sampled blood at baseline, at cycle 4 day 1, and at cycle 7 day 1. The sequence derives from an adult with an advanced solid tumor such as melanoma, head and neck, liver or kidney cancer. The chain uses TRBV10-3 and TRBJ2-3; 8 bases map to TRBD1. Source: CD4+ or CD8+ T cells sorted from blood, taken in a trial of the OX40 agonist ivuxolimab. The CDR3 reads CAISTPDREVTDTQYF. The CDR3 DNA follows: TGTGCCATCAGTACACCGGACAGGGAGGTCACAGATACGCAGTATTTT.